Following are 27 T cell receptor beta chains from one sample sequenced in a study of glioma-infiltrating T cells after dendritic cell vaccination. Time point meaning: after dendritic cell vaccination, including at tumor progression/relapse. This table comes from immunoSEQ multiplex PCR, and its TCRdb copy is limited to in-frame clones, with some not included. The table has tens of thousands of clones, roughly 80% seen once; the top ten hold more than 15%. The input for sequencing was blood, taken after dendritic cell vaccination. The receptors originated from a human donor with glioblastoma.

The CDR3 spells CSVGGGQGATGELFF. In nucleotides, the CDR3 is TGCAGCGTTGGGGGGGGACAGGGGGCCACCGGGGAGCTGTTTTTT. J is TRBJ2-2 and V is TRBV29-1, with 12 bases fitting TRBD1. The CDR3 runs 15 residues. V trimming: 4 bases; J trimming: 4 bases; junction bases outside the gene matches: 4. Per the germline V gene, CDR1 is SQVTM and CDR2 is ANQGSEA.

The rearrangement links TRBV11-2 to TRBJ2-2; the D gene is possibly TRBD2 (6 bases). Germline V gene lookup returns CDR1 SGHAT and CDR2 FQNNGV. This CDR3 has 15 residues. V gave up 8 bases and J gave up 2 bases, with 15 bases separating them. CDR3 sequence: CASGLRGVNTGELFF. CDR3 sequence (DNA): TGTGCCAGCGGACTACGCGGGGTTAACACCGGGGAGCTGTTTTTT. The full variable domain, rest sourced from reference TRBV11-2 and TRBJ2-2, is EAGVAQSPRYKIIEKRQSVAFWCNPISGHATLYWYQQILGQGPKLLIQFQNNGVVDDSQLPKDRFSAERLKGVDSTLKIQPAKLEDSAVYLCASGLRGVNTGELFFGEGSRLTVL.

The chain combines TRBV6-5 with TRBJ1-2; TRBD1 agrees at 9 bases. The CDR3 contains 16 residues. Losses at the gene ends were 0 bases for V and 7 bases for J; bases not matched to a gene: 9. Per germline, CDR1 MNHEY and CDR2 SVGAGI. CDR3 nucleotide sequence: TGTGCCAGCAGTTACTCTTTGGGACAGGGAGGATCTGGCTACACCTTC. Encoded protein: CASSYSLGQGGSGYTF.

The CDR3 region has the DNA TGTGCCTGGAGTCCGGGTGTCGGGGTAGAGTTCTTC. Amino acids: CAWSPGVGVEFF. This chain links TRBV30 with TRBJ2-1, with a possible D match to TRBD2 (5 bases). The germline V and J ends were trimmed by 2 bases and 14 bases, with 16 bases remaining between them. The germline V gene has CDR1 GTSNPN and CDR2 SVGIG (reference sequence). This CDR3 spans 12 amino acids.

The chain uses TRBV7-2 and TRBJ1-2, with a weak D call TRBD1 (6 bases). The CDR3 totals 15 residues. Trimming removed 3 bases at V and 7 bases at J, with 18 bases between. Germline V gene data show CDR1 as SGHTA and CDR2 as FQGNSA. CDR3 nucleotide sequence: TGTGCCAGCAGCTTGAACAGGGTACCCGGCTTTGGCTACACCTTC. Its translation: CASSLNRVPGFGYTF.

The chain joins TRBV5-4 to TRBJ1-3; 7 bases line up with TRBD1. The CDR3 runs to 15 residues. V lost 4 bases, J lost 0 bases, and 4 bases stayed unmatched. Germline V gene sequence: CDR1 SGHNT, CDR2 YYREEE (reference sequence). CDR3 bases: TGTGCCAGCAGCAGAGGGACAGACTCTGGAAACACCATATATTTT. This translates into CASSRGTDSGNTIYF.

This rearrangement joins TRBV4-2 to TRBJ2-4; TRBD1 might be the D (6 bases). Per the germline V gene, CDR1 is LGHNA and CDR2 is YNFKEQ. V gave up 1 base and J gave up 0 bases, with 10 bases separating them. The CDR3 is made up of 16 amino acids. CDR3 in amino acids: CASSQVGQLAKNIQYF. The CDR3 coding sequence is TGTGCCAGCAGCCAAGTGGGACAACTAGCCAAAAACATTCAGTACTTC.

V and J are TRBV5-4 and TRBJ2-5, with a possible D match to TRBD1 (7 bases). V shed 6 bases and J shed 4 bases, with 19 bases lying between them. CDR1 SGHNT and CDR2 YYREEE come from the germline V gene (reference sequence). The CDR3 length is 15 residues. In DNA form, the CDR3 reads TGTGCCAGCACCCGACTAGACAGGGAGGTAGAGACCCAGTACTTC. Its protein is CASTRLDREVETQYF.

The chain combines TRBV28 with TRBJ2-5; TRBD1 matches 9 bases. The J call could be wrong; TRBJ2-7 is a better fit for the DNA end. Germline-derived CDR1 and CDR2 are MDHEN and SYDVKM. The CDR3 sequence is 14 residues long. The CDR3 bases are TGTGCCAGCAGTCCATACAGGGGGCCCGACGAGCAGTACTTC. Its translation is CASSPYRGPDEQYF.

V is TRBV6-5 and J is TRBJ1-1, with 9 nucleotides matching TRBD1. CDR3 size: 13 residues. CDR1 MNHEY and CDR2 SVGAGI come from the germline V gene. V shed 7 bases, J shed 4 bases, and the junction held 4 bases outside the gene matches. The CDR3 bases are TGTGCCAGCAAGGACAGGGGATCCACTGAAGCTTTCTTT. It encodes CASKDRGSTEAFF.

The chain carries TRBV7-2 and TRBJ2-2; 10 nucleotides align to TRBD2. Germline V gene lookup returns CDR1 SGHTA and CDR2 FQGNSA. The CDR3 consists of 15 residues. V lost 4 bases, J lost 6 bases, and 5 bases stayed unmatched. The CDR3 spells CASSYQRGGPGELFF. In DNA, the CDR3 is TGTGCCAGCAGCTACCAGCGGGGGGGACCCGGGGAGCTGTTTTTT.

This clone was seen a handful of times. The CDR3 protein is CASSAGRDYGYTF. In DNA form, the CDR3 reads TGTGCCAGCAGCGCCGGGAGGGACTATGGCTACACCTTC. This chain links TRBV6-5 with TRBJ1-2; no firm D call. With 6 bases removed from V and 3 bases from J, the gap between germline ends came to 11 bases. This CDR3 spans 13 amino acids. Per the germline V gene, CDR1 is MNHEY and CDR2 is SVGAGI.

This chain links TRBV7-3 with TRBJ2-5; a weak D match, TRBD2 (5 bases). V was pared by 5 bases and J by 9 bases, with 10 bases between. Germline V CDR1 and CDR2: SGHTA, FQGTGA. The CDR3 sequence is 11 residues long. CDR3 protein: CASSPSGAQYF. The DNA of the CDR3 is TGTGCCAGCAGCCCCTCCGGGGCCCAGTACTTC.

The rearrangement joins TRBV7-9 to TRBJ1-5; 7 nucleotides align to TRBD1. J was trimmed by 0 bases and V by 3 bases; bases with no gene match: 14. The V gene's germline CDR1 is SEHNR and CDR2 FQNEAQ (reference sequence). The CDR3 length is 19 residues. The CDR3 protein is CASSLDRTLFYYSNQPQHF. CDR3 nucleotide sequence: TGTGCCAGCAGCTTGGACAGGACGCTTTTTTATTATAGCAATCAGCCCCAGCATTTT.

The chain has TRBV6-5 and TRBJ2-2; unclear D gene. The germline V gene encodes CDR1 MNHEY and CDR2 SVGAGI. Between the trimmed V and J ends, which lost 10 bases and 8 bases, there was a span of 14 bases. There are 12 residues in the CDR3. In nucleotides, the CDR3 is TGTGCCACCAGCGCTGGAGTGGGGGAGCTGTTTTTT. This codes for CATSAGVGELFF.

This chain uses TRBV6-1 with TRBJ2-3; 11 bases fit TRBD2. Germline V gene data show CDR1 as MNHNS and CDR2 as SASEGT. The CDR3 is made up of 14 amino acids. V gave up 9 bases and J gave up 4 bases; unmatched junction bases: 6. In DNA, the CDR3 is TGTGCCAGTTATAGCGGGGGGGCCCCAGATACGCAGTATTTT. Translating gives CASYSGGAPDTQYF.

This clone came up a few times. The chain couples TRBV19 to TRBJ2-3; TRBD1 agrees at 7 bases. The germline V gene has CDR1 LNHDA and CDR2 SQIVND (reference sequence). This CDR3 comprises 17 residues. V dropped 3 bases and J dropped 0; count of bases not matched to a gene: 9. The CDR3, as DNA: TGTGCCAGTAGTATCCCATCCGGGACAGCTAGCACAGATACGCAGTATTTT. Amino acids: CASSIPSGTASTDTQYF.

This clone was detected only a few times. The V and J genes are TRBV5-1 and TRBJ1-3, with 10 positions matching TRBD1. Germline trimming cut 4 bases from V and 2 bases from J; bases unmatched to any gene: 6. From germline, CDR1 is SGHRS and CDR2 YFSETQ. This CDR3 spans 16 amino acids. The CDR3 DNA reads TGCGCCAGCAGCATACTGACAGGGGGCACTGGAAACACCATATATTTT. It is translated as CASSILTGGTGNTIYF.

The chain employs TRBV2 and TRBJ1-2; a weak D match, TRBD1 (5 bases). The CDR3 is 13 amino acids. The germline gives CDR1 SNHLY, CDR2 FYNNEI. V was cut by 9 bases and J by 1 base, with 12 bases left in between. CDR3 residues: CARTTEINYGYTF. In nucleotides, the CDR3 is TGTGCCAGAACGACAGAGATTAACTATGGCTACACCTTC.

The chain recombines TRBV9 with TRBJ2-3; tentatively, D is TRBD2 (7 bases). Germline CDR1 SGDLS, CDR2 YYNGEE. The CDR3 runs 15 residues. V lost 3 bases to trimming and J lost 4 bases, with 15 bases between them. The CDR3: CASSAGGEPPDTQYF. CDR3 nucleotide sequence: TGTGCCAGCAGCGCGGGGGGCGAGCCCCCAGATACGCAGTATTTT. The full variable domain, rest sourced from reference TRBV9 and TRBJ2-3, is DSGVTQTPKHLITATGQRVTLRCSPRSGDLSVYWYQQSLDQGLQFLIQYYNGEERAKGNILERFSAQQFPDLHSELNLSSLELGDSALYFCASSAGGEPPDTQYFGPGTRLTVL.

The chain carries TRBV6-4 and TRBJ2-3; 10 bases match TRBD2. Germline CDR1 and CDR2: MRHNA and SNTAGT. This CDR3 contains 15 residues. Losses at the gene ends were 2 bases for V and 4 bases for J; bases not matched to a gene: 3. The CDR3, as DNA: TGTGCCAGCAGTGACGGTAGCGGGGGGCCAGATACGCAGTATTTT. Its protein is CASSDGSGGPDTQYF.

The chain recombines TRBV27 with TRBJ1-6; D is possibly TRBD1 (5 bases). Germline assignment: CDR1 MNHEY and CDR2 SMNVEV (reference sequence). This CDR3 contains 16 residues. V was shortened by 2 bases and J by 6 bases, with 14 bases between the two germline ends. CDR3 coding DNA: TGTGCCAGCAGTTTAAGCCAGGCAGACAGTAATTCACCCCTCCACTTT. Translated: CASSLSQADSNSPLHF.

This chain uses TRBV7-8 with TRBJ1-1; D may be TRBD1 (5 bases). Per germline, CDR1 SGHVS and CDR2 FQNEAQ. Trimming took 3 bases from V and 0 from J, leaving 11 bases between them. The CDR3 is 15 amino acids. This CDR3 reads CASSFMGRVNTEAFF. In DNA form, the CDR3 reads TGTGCCAGCAGCTTTATGGGGCGCGTGAACACTGAAGCTTTCTTT. Supplemented by reference TRBV7-8 and TRBJ1-1, the full variable domain reads GAGVSQSPRYKVAKRGQDVALRCDPISGHVSLFWYQQALGQGPEFLTYFQNEAQLDKSGLPSDRFFAERPEGSVSTLKIQRTQQEDSAVYLCASSFMGRVNTEAFFGQGTRLTVV.

The chain links TRBV20-1 to TRBJ1-1; D is unresolved. The CDR3 has 11 residues. Trimming removed 4 bases from V and 1 base from J, with 4 bases in between. Germline assignment: CDR1 DFQATT and CDR2 SNEGSKA (reference sequence). The DNA of the CDR3 is TGCAGTGCTACAGGGAACACTGAAGCTTTCTTT. Protein product: CSATGNTEAFF.

The CDR3 DNA reads as TGTGCCTGGAGTGTAAAAGGGACAGGGACATACGAGCAGTACTTC. This encodes CAWSVKGTGTYEQYF. The J gene is TRBJ2-7, the V gene TRBV30; TRBD1 matches at 9 bases. CDR1 and CDR2 (germline): GTSNPN, SVGIG (reference sequence). Germline trimming cut 0 bases from V and 4 bases from J; bases unmatched to any gene: 7. This CDR3 spans 15 amino acids.

V and J are TRBV6-5 and TRBJ1-5, with D tentatively TRBD1 (6 bases). The germline CDR1 and CDR2 sequences are MNHEY and SVGAGI. Trimming left V 5 bases short and J 6 bases short, with 17 bases between. The CDR3 runs to 15 residues. For the CDR3, the DNA is TGTGCCAGCAGTCGGGGACATCCGGCGGGTCAGCCCCAGCATTTT. It codes for CASSRGHPAGQPQHF.

J is TRBJ2-7 and V is TRBV5-4; D is perhaps TRBD2 (5 bases). The germline V and J ends were trimmed by 4 bases and 2 bases, with 10 bases remaining between them. The CDR3 extends over 13 amino acids. CDR1 and CDR2 (germline): SGHNT, YYREEE (reference sequence). In DNA, the CDR3 is TGTGCCAGCAGCACCCGCGGGCCCTACGAGCAGTACTTC. This translates into CASSTRGPYEQYF.